This T cell receptor beta chain was retrieved from a study of pediatric ulcerative colitis. This clone was seen a single time. What it binds is not known. J gave up 8 bases and V 0 bases, and 4 bases lay outside the gene matches. The CDR3 is 13 residues long. Germline V gene data show CDR1 as SQVTM and CDR2 as ANQGSEA. Using immunoSEQ multiplex PCR, the repertoire was profiled, and TCRdb retains in-frame clones only, with some absent. The sample carries around 65,000 clones, around 80% recorded once. Study observations and caveats: All ulcerative colitis patients, but no controls, carried a couple of rectal clonotypes.

The genes are TRBV29-1 and TRBJ2-1; 7 positions agree with TRBD2. Source material: blood. The TCR sequence derives from a boy aged 10-17 years with moderate ulcerative colitis. This CDR3 reads CSVEDLRGDEQFF. The DNA of the CDR3 is TGCAGCGTTGAAGATCTTCGGGGGGATGAGCAGTTCTTC.